This TCR beta chain was identified in a study of identical twins. The V gene end was trimmed by 4 bases and the J gene end by 2 bases; junction bases not matched to a gene: 6. The CDR3 is made up of 16 amino acids. The V gene's germline CDR1 is MNHEY and CDR2 SVGAGI. This clonotype has only a few counts. One entry per CDR3 protein results from TCRdb running MiXCR on the 5' RACE reads. The sample consists of about 720,000 distinct CDR3 sequences, about 20% of them appearing once. These same records also appear under a second study, on T cells expressing NK-cell markers.

Sequenced input: PBMCs. This sequence joins TRBV6-5 and TRBJ2-3; 10 bases agree with TRBD2. The sequence was collected from a young woman in good health. CDR3 sequence (DNA): TGTGCCAGCAGTTCCCCACTAGCGGGGTACACAGATACGCAGTATTTT. Its translation: CASSSPLAGYTDTQYF.